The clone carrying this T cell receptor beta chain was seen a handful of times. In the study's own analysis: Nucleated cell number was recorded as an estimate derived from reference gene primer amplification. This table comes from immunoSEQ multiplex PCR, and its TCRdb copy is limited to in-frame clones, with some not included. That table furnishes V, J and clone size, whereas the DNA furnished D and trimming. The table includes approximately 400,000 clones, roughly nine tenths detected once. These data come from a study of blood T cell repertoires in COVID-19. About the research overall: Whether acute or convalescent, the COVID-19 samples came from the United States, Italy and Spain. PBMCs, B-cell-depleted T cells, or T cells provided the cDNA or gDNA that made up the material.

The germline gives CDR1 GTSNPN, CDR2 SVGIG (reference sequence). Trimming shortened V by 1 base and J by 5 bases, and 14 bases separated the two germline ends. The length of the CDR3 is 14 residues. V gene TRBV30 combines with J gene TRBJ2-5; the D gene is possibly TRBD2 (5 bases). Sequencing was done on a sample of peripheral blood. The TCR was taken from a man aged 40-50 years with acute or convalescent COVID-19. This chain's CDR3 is CAWSGGLVDETQYF. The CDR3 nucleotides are TGTGCCTGGAGTGGCGGGCTAGTCGACGAGACCCAGTACTTC.